Following are 5 T cell receptor beta chains from one sample sequenced in a study of T cell repertoires in aging, cancer and after chemotherapy. Amplification of TCR beta used genomic DNA extracted from peripheral blood. A mixed TRB-A/B primer pool amplified rearranged TRB by multiplex touch-down PCR. TCRdb processed the multiplex PCR reads anew with MiXCR; each CDR3 protein has one entry. The sample has about 2,500 distinct CDR3 sequences, about 35% seen once; the top ten hold approximately 30%. Source material: blood. The receptors here all came from a human donor with a solid tumor.

Comments on this clonotype: The junction and the germline gene differ at one end; a read error may be behind it. V usage is TRBV15 and J usage is TRBJ1-5; D is perhaps TRBD1 (6 bases). The CDR3 has 16 amino acids. The V gene's germline CDR1 is LNHNV and CDR2 YYDKDF (reference sequence). As DNA, the CDR3 is TGTGCCAACAGCAGTTCTTCCGGGACACCTAATCAGCCCCAGCATTTT. Amino acids: CANSSSSGTPNQPQHF.

This chain connects TRBV10-3 to TRBJ2-7; possible D gene TRBD1, 6 bases. Germline V gene sequence: CDR1 ENHRY, CDR2 SYGVKD. The CDR3 contains 13 residues. Trimming removed 10 bases from V and 1 base from J, with 14 bases in between. CDR3 loop: CATRPGDSYEQYF. The CDR3, as DNA: TGTGCCACCCGACCAGGGGATTCCTACGAGCAGTACTTC.

CDR3 protein: CASSIDWKRDPEQYF. CDR3 DNA: TGTGCCAGTAGTATTGATTGGAAACGGGATCCGGAGCAGTACTTC. The gene calls are TRBV19 and TRBJ2-7; maybe TRBD2 (5 bases). The CDR3 loop spans 15 amino acids. V was shortened by 3 bases and J by 7 bases, with 19 bases between the two germline ends. Germline values: CDR1 LNHDA, CDR2 SQIVND (reference sequence).

By share, this clonotype counts as medium-sized. The rearrangement links TRBV7-2 to TRBJ2-2; D is ambiguous. CDR1 is SGHTA, CDR2 FQGNSA, per germline. The CDR3 has 14 amino acids. With 1 base removed from V and 5 bases from J, the gap between germline ends came to 8 bases. The CDR3 loop is CASSLVSGTGELFF. The CDR3 nucleotides are TGTGCCAGCAGCTTAGTGTCTGGAACCGGGGAGCTGTTTTTT.

V and J are TRBV6-4 and TRBJ2-7; D is uncertain. V lost 8 bases and J lost 3, with 14 bases in between. Germline V CDR1 and CDR2: MRHNA, SNTAGT. The CDR3 length is 13 residues. For the CDR3, the DNA is TGTGCCAGCTCACCAAGTCAAAGCTACGAGCAGTACTTC. It encodes CASSPSQSYEQYF.